The 29 T cell receptor beta chains given below trace back to one sample, sequenced in a study of shared clonotypes between healthy human individuals. Some clones are missing from TCRdb's copy, which holds only in-frame ones; the method was immunoSEQ multiplex PCR. Of a few million clones listed, 90% to 97% are singletons. The sequenced material came from naive CD4+ T cells sorted from blood. The subset: CD45RA+ positively selected. Source of these receptors: a man aged 18-30 years in good health.

The V and J genes are TRBV4-2 and TRBJ2-7; 8 bases match TRBD1. The germline V gene encodes CDR1 LGHNA and CDR2 YNFKEQ. After removal of 4 bases from V and 5 bases from J, the junction contained 7 bases not matched to a gene. There are 14 residues in the CDR3. CDR3 in DNA: TGTGCCAGCAGCCTTACTCAGGGGGCCAACGAGCAGTACTTC. This encodes CASSLTQGANEQYF.

The chain uses TRBV10-3 and TRBJ2-7; 8 bases fit TRBD1. This CDR3 region has 14 residues. V shed 1 base and J 5 bases; nucleotides not matched to a gene: 4. From germline, CDR1 is ENHRY and CDR2 SYGVKD. Here the CDR3 reads CAISEFSGGDEQYF. DNA of the CDR3: TGTGCCATCAGTGAGTTTTCAGGGGGCGACGAGCAGTACTTC.

The rearrangement links TRBV6-1 to TRBJ1-4; 8 bases match TRBD1. The CDR3 contains 16 residues. Germline CDR1 MNHNS, CDR2 SASEGT. The junction had 9 bases not matched to a gene; V was cut back by 1 base and J by 8 bases. CDR3 nucleotide sequence: TGTGCCAGCAGTGAAGGATCAGGGGGCAATCGAGAAAAACTGTTTTTT. Protein product: CASSEGSGGNREKLFF.

CDR3 bases: TGCGCCAGCAGCCAACATGCTAGTCCCGGGGAGCTGTTTTTT. This sequence encodes CASSQHASPGELFF. The chain employs TRBV4-1 and TRBJ2-2; D unclear. Germline-derived CDR1 and CDR2 are MGHRA and YSYEKL. The CDR3 extends over 14 amino acids. With 2 bases removed from V and 6 bases from J, the gap between germline ends came to 10 bases.

The V call is TRBV10-3, the J call TRBJ2-7, with D possibly being TRBD2 (5 bases). Trimming removed 6 bases from V and 4 bases from J, with 13 bases in between. This CDR3 contains 13 residues. The germline CDR1 and CDR2 sequences are ENHRY and SYGVKD. Here the CDR3 reads CAISERKTYEQYF. CDR3 nucleotide sequence: TGTGCCATCAGCGAGCGGAAAACGTACGAGCAGTACTTC.

CDR3 in DNA: TGTGCCATCAGTGAGTCTACCCAGGGTAATTCACCCCTCCACTTT. Translated, it gives CAISESTQGNSPLHF. The genes are TRBV10-3 and TRBJ1-6; perhaps TRBD1 as D (5 bases). The CDR3 runs to 15 residues. V gave up 0 bases and J gave up 6 bases, with 9 bases separating them. Germline loops: CDR1 ENHRY, CDR2 SYGVKD.

The chain joins TRBV6-6 to TRBJ2-3; D not resolved. Germline lookup yields CDR1 MNHNY and CDR2 SVGAGI (reference sequence). The CDR3 loop spans 14 amino acids. Trimming removed 0 bases from V and 4 bases from J, with 8 bases in between. This CDR3 reads CASSYSTAADTQYF. In nucleotides, the CDR3 is TGTGCCAGCAGTTACTCGACGGCGGCAGATACGCAGTATTTT.

This clone was found once. This sequence joins TRBV10-3 and TRBJ2-7; 9 bases line up with TRBD1. This CDR3 has 16 amino acids. J lost 5 bases, V lost 8 bases, and 16 bases had no gene match. Germline lookup yields CDR1 ENHRY and CDR2 SYGVKD. The CDR3 loop is CAIGSSGTGMVHEQYF. CDR3 DNA: TGTGCCATCGGTAGTTCCGGGACAGGGATGGTCCACGAGCAGTACTTC.

The chain carries TRBV11-1 and TRBJ2-7, with TRBD1 identical over 7 bases. The V segment lost 5 bases and the J segment 4 bases; nucleotides outside the gene matches: 8. Germline CDR1 is SGHAT and CDR2 is FQDESV (reference sequence). The CDR3 consists of 14 residues. The CDR3 DNA is TGTGCCAGCAGCAGGACCTGGGACAGTTACGAGCAGTACTTC. Translation: CASSRTWDSYEQYF.

As concerns this clone: Other nucleotide sequences in the sample specify the same CDR3. The chain employs TRBV30 and TRBJ2-7; D could derive from TRBD1 or TRBD2 (5 bases each). V lost 0 bases and J lost 2, with 8 bases in between. Germline-derived CDR1 and CDR2 are GTSNPN and SVGIG (reference sequence). CDR3 length equals 13 residues. The CDR3 spells CAWSVGAPYEQYF. The CDR3 region has the DNA TGTGCCTGGAGTGTCGGGGCCCCCTACGAGCAGTACTTC. The variable domain in full, completed from reference TRBV30 and TRBJ2-7, reads SQTIHQWPATLVQPVGSPLSLECTVEGTSNPNLYWYRQAAGRGLQLLFYSVGIGQISSEVPQNLSASRPQDRQFILSSKKLLLSDSGFYLCAWSVGAPYEQYFGPGTRLTVT.

The genes are TRBV5-1 and TRBJ2-7; D not certain. CDR1 SGHRS and CDR2 YFSETQ come from the germline V gene. This CDR3 is 15 amino acids long. V was pared by 3 bases and J by 3 bases, with 16 bases between. CDR3 sequence: CASSSPDISLYEQYF. The DNA of the CDR3 is TGCGCCAGCAGCTCCCCCGACATTTCACTCTACGAGCAGTACTTC.

Turning to this clone: In the same sample, other DNA sequences code for this CDR3. This rearrangement joins TRBV4-3 to TRBJ2-1, with 13 bases matching TRBD2. The CDR3 length is 15 residues. Germline assignment: CDR1 LGHNA and CDR2 YSLEER. Losses at the gene ends were 0 bases for V and 7 bases for J; bases not matched to a gene: 0. This chain's CDR3 is CASSQEGLAGNEQFF. CDR3 nucleotide sequence: TGCGCCAGCAGCCAAGAGGGACTAGCGGGGAATGAGCAGTTCTTC.

This chain joins TRBV5-5 and TRBJ1-5; no clear D gene. The CDR3 runs 13 residues. Germline CDR1 and CDR2: SGHKS and YYEKEE (reference sequence). Between the trimmed V and J ends, which lost 0 bases and 5 bases, there was a span of 6 bases. The CDR3 sequence: CASSLDDHQPQHF. The CDR3 DNA is TGTGCCAGCAGCTTGGACGACCATCAGCCCCAGCATTTT.

In this sample, this clone turned up once. The chain joins TRBV21-1 to TRBJ2-2. TRBV21-1 counts as a pseudogene. The CDR3 length is 16 residues. This chain's CDR3 is CASSTGLCLATGELFF. For the CDR3, the DNA is TGTGCCAGCAGCACTGGGTTATGTTTGGCCACCGGGGAGCTGTTTTTT.

The CDR3 nucleotides are TGCGCCAGCAGTGAGGACAGCTCCTATAATTCACCCCTCCACTTT. Translation: CASSEDSSYNSPLHF. The chain employs TRBV10-2 and TRBJ1-6; a weak D match, TRBD1 (5 bases). The CDR3 loop spans 15 amino acids. Trimming stripped 2 bases from V and 0 bases from J, with 5 bases between. Germline-derived CDR1 and CDR2 are WSHSY and SAAADI.

This chain joins TRBV6-1 and TRBJ1-5; the D gene is possibly TRBD1 (5 bases). Deletions cut 4 bases from V and 1 base from J, with 11 bases between. In germline, CDR1 is MNHNS, CDR2 SASEGT. The CDR3 covers 15 residues. This CDR3 is CASSAGVSSNQPQHF. CDR3 DNA sequence: TGTGCCAGCAGTGCGGGGGTTTCGAGCAATCAGCCCCAGCATTTT.

V gene TRBV28 combines with J gene TRBJ1-6; the D is unclear. With 7 bases removed from V and 3 bases from J, the gap between germline ends came to 10 bases. From germline, CDR1 is MDHEN and CDR2 SYDVKM. The CDR3 runs to 14 residues. The CDR3 protein is CASKTRNYNSPLHF. CDR3 coding DNA: TGTGCCAGCAAGACCCGTAACTATAATTCACCCCTCCACTTT.

The genes are TRBV10-1 and TRBJ2-2; TRBD1 is a possible D gene (5 bases). V was clipped by 0 bases and J by 4 bases, with 12 bases between them. CDR1 and CDR2 (germline): WNHNN, SYGVQD (reference sequence). The CDR3 length is 16 residues. This CDR3 is CASSESGAYGTGELFF. CDR3 DNA sequence: TGCGCCAGCAGTGAGTCTGGGGCATATGGCACCGGGGAGCTGTTTTTT.

The chain employs TRBV6-5 and TRBJ1-2; tentatively, D is TRBD1 (5 bases). Germline lookup yields CDR1 MNHEY and CDR2 SVGAGI. The CDR3 totals 15 residues. Trimming stripped 6 bases from V and 3 bases from J, with 17 bases between. CDR3 bases: TGTGCCAGCAGCCCGCGGAGGGGTTGGGACTATGGCTACACCTTC. Protein product: CASSPRRGWDYGYTF.

This rearrangement joins TRBV6-6 to TRBJ2-7; the D is unclear. The CDR3 totals 13 residues. V shed 4 bases and J shed 3 bases, with 10 bases lying between them. Germline CDR1 reads MNHNY; CDR2 reads SVGAGI (reference sequence). Written as DNA, the CDR3 is TGTGCCAGCAGTTCCTCATACATCTACGAGCAGTACTTC. This gives the protein CASSSSYIYEQYF.

A word on this clone: In the same sample, other DNA sequences code for this CDR3. The genes are TRBV7-9 and TRBJ2-7, with D perhaps matching TRBD2 (5 bases). The germline V gene has CDR1 SEHNR and CDR2 FQNEAQ (reference sequence). The CDR3 loop spans 14 amino acids. Trimming shortened V by 1 base and J by 4 bases, and 11 bases separated the two germline ends. DNA for the CDR3: TGTGCCAGCAGCTTAGGGACTGGAAATTACGAGCAGTACTTC. This encodes CASSLGTGNYEQYF.

Concerning this clone itself: One junction end does not reproduce the germline sequence, and a read error may be involved. The CDR3 coding sequence is TGTGCCAGCAGCGCCGAGTACTCCGGACAAGGGACCCAGTACTTC. As protein: CASSAEYSGQGTQYF. The gene calls are TRBV9 and TRBJ2-5; D may be TRBD1 (5 bases). CDR3 length: 15 residues. Per the germline V gene, CDR1 is SGDLS and CDR2 is YYNGEE.

The chain employs TRBV30 and TRBJ1-3; D is possibly TRBD1 (6 bases). Trimming cost V 5 bases and J 0 bases, with 23 bases left between them. The CDR3 sequence is 18 residues long. CDR1 is GTSNPN and CDR2 is SVGIG in the germline V gene (reference sequence). The CDR3 DNA sequence: TGTGCCTGGTCTAGGGGAAAAGACAGGCTCCACTCTGGAAACACCATATATTTT. Its protein product is CAWSRGKDRLHSGNTIYF.

The rearrangement links TRBV9 to TRBJ2-1; possibly TRBD2 for D (6 bases). CDR1 and CDR2 from the germline V gene are SGDLS and YYNGEE. The CDR3 totals 15 residues. V was trimmed by 4 bases and J by 6 bases, leaving 17 bases between them. This chain's CDR3 is CASSLLAGGVNEQFF. The DNA for the CDR3 is TGTGCCAGCAGCCTACTAGCAGGCGGTGTCAATGAGCAGTTCTTC.

The rearrangement links TRBV27 to TRBJ2-7; 8 bases map to TRBD2. This CDR3 has 13 residues. Germline V gives CDR1 MNHEY, CDR2 SMNVEV (reference sequence). V shed 3 bases, J shed 3 bases, and the junction held 1 base outside the gene matches. The CDR3 loop reads CASSFLAGYEQYF. Here the CDR3 DNA reads TGTGCCAGCAGTTTTCTAGCGGGCTACGAGCAGTACTTC.

The chain combines TRBV29-1 with TRBJ1-1, with 8 bases aligning to TRBD1. V shed 4 bases and J 7 bases; nucleotides not matched to a gene: 17. Germline-derived CDR1 and CDR2 are SQVTM and ANQGSEA. The CDR3 covers 16 residues. CDR3 sequence: CSVVGRWGQGADEAFF. CDR3 nucleotides: TGCAGCGTTGTCGGGAGGTGGGGGCAGGGGGCCGATGAAGCTTTCTTT.

The CDR3 bases are TGCGCCAGCAGTCAAGAAACAGCCGGGACTAGCGATACCTACGAGCAGTACTTC. Amino acids: CASSQETAGTSDTYEQYF. The J gene is TRBJ2-7, the V gene TRBV23-1, with 10 bases matching TRBD2. TRBV23-1 is flagged as an ORF with uncertain function. There are 18 residues in the CDR3. V shed 2 bases, J shed 2 bases, and the junction held 12 bases outside the gene matches.

This rearrangement joins TRBV5-1 to TRBJ2-4; D may be TRBD1 or TRBD2 (5 bases each). The germline V gene has CDR1 SGHRS and CDR2 YFSETQ. V gave up 3 bases and J gave up 5 bases, with 9 bases separating them. CDR3 length: 13 amino acids. The CDR3 nucleotides read TGCGCCAGCAGCTCGGGACGAGAAAACATTCAGTACTTC. It translates to CASSSGRENIQYF. The full variable domain, in which reference TRBV5-1 and TRBJ2-4 provide the parts outside the CDR3, is KAGVTQTPRYLIKTRGQQVTLSCSPISGHRSVSWYQQTPGQGLQFLFEYFSETQRNKGNFPGRFSGRQFSNSRSEMNVSTLELGDSALYLCASSSGRENIQYFGAGTRLSVL.

This chain links TRBV28 with TRBJ2-1; 10 bases align to TRBD2. V was pared by 2 bases and J by 6 bases, with 10 bases of the junction left unmatched. Germline lookup yields CDR1 MDHEN and CDR2 SYDVKM. The CDR3 is 17 residues long. This CDR3 is CASSLPSKRGGLNEQFF. The CDR3 DNA reads as TGTGCCAGCAGTTTACCCTCGAAGCGGGGGGGCCTCAATGAGCAGTTCTTC.